This TCR beta chain derives from a study of beta chain features in type 1 diabetes. Findings and limits, study-wide: Moderate but significant shortening of TCRB CDR3s was recorded in all four CD4+ subsets from Type 1 diabetes patients. Lower insertion and higher deletion counts appeared at VDJ junctions in type 1 diabetes patients.

This clone was seen a few times. Its antigen is undetermined. The investigators reverse transcribed all of the isolated RNA, so they sequenced expressed TCRB transcripts. Here immunoSEQ multiplex PCR was the method, and the copy in TCRdb shows in-frame clones only, minus some. The sample yields around 250,000 clones, 25% to 30% seen once. Per donor, one heparinised blood draw averaged roughly 110 mL. Each population that was sorted was more than 95% pure. With 0 bases clipped from V and 8 bases from J, the junction kept 8 bases outside the gene matches. The CDR3 loop spans 15 amino acids. Germline V gene sequence: CDR1 MNHEY, CDR2 SVGAGI.

The specimen was central memory CD4+ T cells from blood. The chain carries TRBV6-5 and TRBJ1-2; the match to TRBD1 covers 8 bases. The TCR was taken from a man aged 25 to 40 in good health. CDR3 sequence reads: CASSYSGQGRGGYTF. The DNA of the CDR3 is TGTGCCAGCAGTTACTCTGGACAGGGAAGAGGAGGCTACACCTTC.